This entry is about one T cell receptor beta chain. This sample is part of a study of radiotherapy plus CTLA-4 blockade in lung cancer. The data were produced by immunoSEQ multiplex PCR, yet TCRdb's version contains in-frame clones alone and is incomplete. Found here are 90,000 to 100,000 clones, 82% of them singletons; the top ten hold 25%. The specimen comprised peripheral blood, sampled from a patient treated with radiotherapy plus ipilimumab. The clonotype originates from a human donor with non-small cell lung cancer that progressed on radiotherapy plus ipilimumab.

The DNA of the CDR3 is TGTGCCAGTAGTATAGAGAGGAACACCGGGGAGCTGTTTTTT. Its translation: CASSIERNTGELFF. The chain is built from TRBV19 and TRBJ2-2; D uncertain. From germline, CDR1 is LNHDA and CDR2 SQIVND (reference sequence). Trimming shortened V by 0 bases and J by 1 base, and 3 bases separated the two germline ends. The CDR3 has 14 amino acids.